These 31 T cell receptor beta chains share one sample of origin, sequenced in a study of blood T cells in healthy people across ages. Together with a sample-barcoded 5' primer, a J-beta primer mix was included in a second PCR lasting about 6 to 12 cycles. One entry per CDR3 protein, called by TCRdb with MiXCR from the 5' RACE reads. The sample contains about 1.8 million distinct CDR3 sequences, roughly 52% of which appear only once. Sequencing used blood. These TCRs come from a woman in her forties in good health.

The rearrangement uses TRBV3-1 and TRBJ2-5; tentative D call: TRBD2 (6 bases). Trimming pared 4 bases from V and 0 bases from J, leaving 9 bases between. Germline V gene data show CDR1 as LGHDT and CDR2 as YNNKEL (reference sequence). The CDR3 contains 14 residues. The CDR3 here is CASSLKRDQETQYF. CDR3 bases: TGTGCCAGCAGCCTAAAGCGGGACCAAGAGACCCAGTACTTC.

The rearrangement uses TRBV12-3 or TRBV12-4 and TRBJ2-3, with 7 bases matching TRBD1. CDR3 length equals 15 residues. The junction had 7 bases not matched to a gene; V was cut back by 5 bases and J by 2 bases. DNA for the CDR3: TGTGCCAGCAGTCTGACAGGGATAAACACAGATACGCAGTATTTT. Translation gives CASSLTGINTDTQYF.

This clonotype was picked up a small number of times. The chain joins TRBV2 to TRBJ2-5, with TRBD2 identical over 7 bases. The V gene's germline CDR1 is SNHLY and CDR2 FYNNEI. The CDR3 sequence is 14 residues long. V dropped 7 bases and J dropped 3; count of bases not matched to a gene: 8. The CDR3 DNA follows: TGTGCCAGCATAGCGGGCACCCACGAAGAGACCCAGTACTTC. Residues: CASIAGTHEETQYF. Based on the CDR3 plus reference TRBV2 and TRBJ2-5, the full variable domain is EPEVTQTPSHQVTQMGQEVILRCVPISNHLYFYWYRQILGQKVEFLVSFYNNEISEKSEIFDDQFSVERPDGSNFTLKIRSTKLEDSAMYFCASIAGTHEETQYFGPGTRLLVL.

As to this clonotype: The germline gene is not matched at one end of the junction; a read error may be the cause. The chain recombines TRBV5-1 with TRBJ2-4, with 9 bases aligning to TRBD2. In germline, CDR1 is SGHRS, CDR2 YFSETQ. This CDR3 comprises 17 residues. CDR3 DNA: TGCGCCAGCGGCTTTGGCGGGGGGGCTCCAGCCAAAAACATTCAGTACTTC. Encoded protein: CASGFGGGAPAKNIQYF.

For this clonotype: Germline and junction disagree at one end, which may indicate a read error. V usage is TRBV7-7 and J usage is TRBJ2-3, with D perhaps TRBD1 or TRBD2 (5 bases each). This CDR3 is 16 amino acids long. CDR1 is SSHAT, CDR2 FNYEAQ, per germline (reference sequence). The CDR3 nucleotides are TGTGCTAGCAGCCCCGGGACCGCGAGTGGGGCAGATACGCAGTATTTT. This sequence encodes CASSPGTASGADTQYF.

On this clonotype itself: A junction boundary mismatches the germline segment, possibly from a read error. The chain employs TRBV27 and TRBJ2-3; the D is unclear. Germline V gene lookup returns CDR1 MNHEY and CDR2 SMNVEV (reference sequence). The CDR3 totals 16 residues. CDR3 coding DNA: TGTGCCAGCAGTTTAGATGGACGCCCGGTCACAGATGCGCAGTATTTT. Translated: CASSLDGRPVTDAQYF.

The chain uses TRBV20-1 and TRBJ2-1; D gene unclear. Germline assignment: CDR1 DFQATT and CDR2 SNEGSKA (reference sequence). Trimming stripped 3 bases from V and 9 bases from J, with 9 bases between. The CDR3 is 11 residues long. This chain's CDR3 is CSASHVVEQFF. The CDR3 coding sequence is TGCAGTGCTAGTCACGTTGTTGAGCAGTTCTTC.

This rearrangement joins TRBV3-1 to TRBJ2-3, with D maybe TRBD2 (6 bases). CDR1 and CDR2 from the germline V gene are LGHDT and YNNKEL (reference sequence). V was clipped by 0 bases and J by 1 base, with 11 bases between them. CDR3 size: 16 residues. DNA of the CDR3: TGTGCCAGCAGCCAAGATACGGGCGGGGGCACAGATACGCAGTATTTT. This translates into CASSQDTGGGTDTQYF.

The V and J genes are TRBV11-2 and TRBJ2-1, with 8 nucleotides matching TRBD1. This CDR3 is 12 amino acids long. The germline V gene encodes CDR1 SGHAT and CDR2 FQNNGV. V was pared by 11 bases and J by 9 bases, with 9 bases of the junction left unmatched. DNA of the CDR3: TGTGCCTTTGGAGACAGGGGCGGTGAGCAGTTCTTC. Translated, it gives CAFGDRGGEQFF.

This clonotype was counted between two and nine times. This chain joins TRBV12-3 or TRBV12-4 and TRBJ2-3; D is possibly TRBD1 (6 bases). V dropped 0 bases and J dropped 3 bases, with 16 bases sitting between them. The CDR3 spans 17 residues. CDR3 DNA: TGTGCCAGCAGTTTAGCCCAACAGGGAATTCTGACAGATACGCAGTATTTT. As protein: CASSLAQQGILTDTQYF.

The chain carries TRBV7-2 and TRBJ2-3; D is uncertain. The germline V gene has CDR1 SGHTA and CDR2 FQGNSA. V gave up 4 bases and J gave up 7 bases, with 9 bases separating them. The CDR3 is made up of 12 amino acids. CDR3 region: CASSSLSNTQYF. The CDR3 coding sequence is TGTGCCAGCAGCTCTCTTAGCAATACGCAGTATTTT. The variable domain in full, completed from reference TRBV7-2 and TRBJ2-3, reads GAGVSQSPSNKVTEKGKDVELRCDPISGHTALYWYRQSLGQGLEFLIYFQGNSAPDKSGLPSDRFSAERTGGSVSTLTIQRTQQEDSAVYLCASSSLSNTQYFGPGTRLTVL.

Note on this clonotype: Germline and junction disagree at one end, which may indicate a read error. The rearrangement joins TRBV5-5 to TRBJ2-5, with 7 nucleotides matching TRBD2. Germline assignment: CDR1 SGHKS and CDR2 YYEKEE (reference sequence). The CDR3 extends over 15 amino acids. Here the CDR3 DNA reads TGTGTCAGCAGCTTGATGGGCGGGGGATACAATGAGCAGTACTTC. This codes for CVSSLMGGGYNEQYF.

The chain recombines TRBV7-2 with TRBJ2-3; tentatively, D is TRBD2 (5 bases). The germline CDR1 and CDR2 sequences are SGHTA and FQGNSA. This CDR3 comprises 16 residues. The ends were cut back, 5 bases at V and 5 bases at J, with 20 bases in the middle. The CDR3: CASSPSRVRTQDTQYF. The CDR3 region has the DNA TGTGCCAGCAGCCCCTCGAGGGTTCGTACACAAGATACGCAGTATTTT.

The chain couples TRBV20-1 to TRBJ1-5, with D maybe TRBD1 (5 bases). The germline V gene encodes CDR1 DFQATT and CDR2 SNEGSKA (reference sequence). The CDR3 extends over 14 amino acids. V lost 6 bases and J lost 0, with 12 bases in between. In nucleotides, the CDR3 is TGCAGTGCGGGAGGAGGGGTTAGCAATCAGCCCCAGCATTTT. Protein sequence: CSAGGGVSNQPQHF.

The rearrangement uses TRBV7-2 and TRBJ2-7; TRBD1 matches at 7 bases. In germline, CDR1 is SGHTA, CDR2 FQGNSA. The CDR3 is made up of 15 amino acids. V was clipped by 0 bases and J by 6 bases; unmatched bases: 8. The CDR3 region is CASSLAATGSSEQYF. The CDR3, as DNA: TGTGCCAGCAGCTTAGCGGCGACAGGGAGTAGCGAGCAGTACTTC.

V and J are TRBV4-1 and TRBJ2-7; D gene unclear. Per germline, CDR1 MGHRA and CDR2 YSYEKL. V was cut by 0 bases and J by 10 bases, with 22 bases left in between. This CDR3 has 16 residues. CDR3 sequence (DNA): TGCGCCAGCAGCCAAGATCTTTTGGAAGGGTCAGGAATTCAGTACTTC. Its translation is CASSQDLLEGSGIQYF.

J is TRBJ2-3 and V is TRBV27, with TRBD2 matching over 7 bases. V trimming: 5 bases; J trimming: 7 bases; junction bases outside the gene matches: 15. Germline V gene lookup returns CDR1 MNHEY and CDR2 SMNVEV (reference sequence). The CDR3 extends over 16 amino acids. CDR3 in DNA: TGTGCCAGCAGTATACAGCGCGGGGGTTCCCCATATACGCAGTATTTT. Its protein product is CASSIQRGGSPYTQYF.

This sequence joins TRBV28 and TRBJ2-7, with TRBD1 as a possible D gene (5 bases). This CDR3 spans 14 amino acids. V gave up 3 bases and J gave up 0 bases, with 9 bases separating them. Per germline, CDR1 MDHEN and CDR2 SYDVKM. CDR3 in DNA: TGTGCCAGCAGTTTTTTCGACAGCTCCTACGAGCAGTACTTC. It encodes CASSFFDSSYEQYF.

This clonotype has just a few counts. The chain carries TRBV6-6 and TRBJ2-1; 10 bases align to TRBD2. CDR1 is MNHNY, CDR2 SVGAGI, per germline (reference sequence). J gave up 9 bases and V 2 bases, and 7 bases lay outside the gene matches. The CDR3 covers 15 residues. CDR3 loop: CASSYPSGGASEQFF. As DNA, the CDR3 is TGTGCCAGCAGTTACCCCAGCGGGGGGGCCAGTGAGCAGTTCTTC.

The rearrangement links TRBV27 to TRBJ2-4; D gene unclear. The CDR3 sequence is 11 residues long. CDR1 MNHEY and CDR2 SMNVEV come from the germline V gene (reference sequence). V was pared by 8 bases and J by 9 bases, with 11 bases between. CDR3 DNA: TGTGCCAGCGGTCCTGGGATCATTCAGTACTTC. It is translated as CASGPGIIQYF.

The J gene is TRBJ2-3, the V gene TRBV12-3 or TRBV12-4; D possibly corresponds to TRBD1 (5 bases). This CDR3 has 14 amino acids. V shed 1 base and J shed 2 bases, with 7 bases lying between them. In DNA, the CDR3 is TGTGCCAGCAGTTTAGGCAGGGTCACAGATACGCAGTATTTT. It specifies CASSLGRVTDTQYF.

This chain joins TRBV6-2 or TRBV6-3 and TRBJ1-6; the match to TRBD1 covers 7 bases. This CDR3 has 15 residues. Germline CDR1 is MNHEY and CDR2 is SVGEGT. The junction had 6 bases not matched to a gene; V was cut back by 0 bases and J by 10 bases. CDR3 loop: CASSYSGTVPSPLHF. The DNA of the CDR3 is TGTGCCAGCAGTTACTCTGGGACAGTACCATCACCCCTCCACTTT.

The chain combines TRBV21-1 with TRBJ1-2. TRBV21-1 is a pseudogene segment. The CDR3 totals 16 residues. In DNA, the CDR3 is TGTGCCAGCAGCAGAGCCGTGCAGGGCCCAGCGGGCGGCTACACCTTC. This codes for CASSRAVQGPAGGYTF.

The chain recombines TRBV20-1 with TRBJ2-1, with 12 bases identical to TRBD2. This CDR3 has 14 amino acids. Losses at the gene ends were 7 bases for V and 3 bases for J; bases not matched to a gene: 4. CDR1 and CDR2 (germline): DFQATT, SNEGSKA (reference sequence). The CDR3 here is CSGQLAGGYNEQFF. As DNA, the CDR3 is TGCAGTGGCCAACTAGCGGGGGGCTACAATGAGCAGTTCTTC.

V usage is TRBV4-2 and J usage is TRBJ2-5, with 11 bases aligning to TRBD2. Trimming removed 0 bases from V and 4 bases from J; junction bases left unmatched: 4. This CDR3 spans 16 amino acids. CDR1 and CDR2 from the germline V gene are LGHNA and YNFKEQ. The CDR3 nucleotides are TGTGCCAGCAGCCAAGAGCTAGCGGGGGGACTAGAGACCCAGTACTTC. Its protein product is CASSQELAGGLETQYF.

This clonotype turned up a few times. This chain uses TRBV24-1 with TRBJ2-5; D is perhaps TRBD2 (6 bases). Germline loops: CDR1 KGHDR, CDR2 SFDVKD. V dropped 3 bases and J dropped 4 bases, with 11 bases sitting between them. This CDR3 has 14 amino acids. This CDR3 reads CATSDPGLSETQYF. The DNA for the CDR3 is TGTGCCACCAGTGATCCCGGACTATCAGAGACCCAGTACTTC.

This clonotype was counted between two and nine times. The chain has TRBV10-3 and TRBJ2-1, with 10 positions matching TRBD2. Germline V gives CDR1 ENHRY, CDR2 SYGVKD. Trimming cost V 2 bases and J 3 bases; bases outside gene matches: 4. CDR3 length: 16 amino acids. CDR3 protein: CAISEALAGIYNEQFF. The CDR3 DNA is TGTGCCATCAGTGAGGCACTAGCGGGGATCTACAATGAGCAGTTCTTC.

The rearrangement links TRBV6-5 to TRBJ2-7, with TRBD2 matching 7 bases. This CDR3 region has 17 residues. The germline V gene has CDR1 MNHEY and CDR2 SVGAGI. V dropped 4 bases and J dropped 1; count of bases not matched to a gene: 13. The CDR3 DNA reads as TGTGCCAGCAGTTTCCACCGTGGGGCGGGGGAATCCTACGAGCAGTACTTC. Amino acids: CASSFHRGAGESYEQYF.

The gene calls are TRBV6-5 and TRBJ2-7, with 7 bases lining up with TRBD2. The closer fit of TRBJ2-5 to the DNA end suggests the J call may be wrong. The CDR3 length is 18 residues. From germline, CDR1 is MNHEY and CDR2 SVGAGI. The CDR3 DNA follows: TGTGCCAGCAGTTACGAGACTAGCTTTAAGAGGCTCGGGGCGACCCAGTACTTC. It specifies CASSYETSFKRLGATQYF.

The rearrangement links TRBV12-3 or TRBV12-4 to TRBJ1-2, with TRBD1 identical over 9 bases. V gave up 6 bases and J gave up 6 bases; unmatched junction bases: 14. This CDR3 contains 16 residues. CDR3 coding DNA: TGTGCCAGCAGCGATCCTACAGGGGGCGGTAGGGATGGCTACACCTTC. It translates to CASSDPTGGGRDGYTF.

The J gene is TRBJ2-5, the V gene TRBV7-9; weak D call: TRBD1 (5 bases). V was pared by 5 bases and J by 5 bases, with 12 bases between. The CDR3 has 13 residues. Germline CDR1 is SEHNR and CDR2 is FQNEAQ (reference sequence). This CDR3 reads CASSAQAVETQYF. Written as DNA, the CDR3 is TGTGCCAGCAGCGCACAGGCGGTGGAGACCCAGTACTTC.